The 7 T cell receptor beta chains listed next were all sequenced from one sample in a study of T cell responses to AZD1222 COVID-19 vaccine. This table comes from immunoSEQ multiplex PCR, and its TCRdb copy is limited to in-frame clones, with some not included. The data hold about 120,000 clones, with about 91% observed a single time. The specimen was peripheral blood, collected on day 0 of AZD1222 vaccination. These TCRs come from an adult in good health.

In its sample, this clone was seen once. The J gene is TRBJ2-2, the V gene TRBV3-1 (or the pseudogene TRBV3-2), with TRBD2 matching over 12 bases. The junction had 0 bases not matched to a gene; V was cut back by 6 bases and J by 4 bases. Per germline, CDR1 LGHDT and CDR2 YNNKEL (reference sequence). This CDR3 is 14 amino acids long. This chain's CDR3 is CASRLAGGTGELFF. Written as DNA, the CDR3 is TGTGCCAGCAGACTAGCGGGAGGCACCGGGGAGCTGTTTTTT.

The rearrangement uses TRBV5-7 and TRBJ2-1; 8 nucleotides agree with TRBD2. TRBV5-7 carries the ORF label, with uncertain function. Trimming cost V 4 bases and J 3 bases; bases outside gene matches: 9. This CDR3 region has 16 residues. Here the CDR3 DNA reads TGTGCCAGCAGCATCCAAGCGGGAGATGACTACAATGAGCAGTTCTTC. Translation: CASSIQAGDDYNEQFF.

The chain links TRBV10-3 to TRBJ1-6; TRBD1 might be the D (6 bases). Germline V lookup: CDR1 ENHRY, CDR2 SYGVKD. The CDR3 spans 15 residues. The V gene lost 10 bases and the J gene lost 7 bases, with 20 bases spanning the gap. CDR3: CATYFGGAGNSPLHF. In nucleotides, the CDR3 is TGTGCCACATATTTTGGGGGGGCAGGAAATTCACCCCTCCACTTT.

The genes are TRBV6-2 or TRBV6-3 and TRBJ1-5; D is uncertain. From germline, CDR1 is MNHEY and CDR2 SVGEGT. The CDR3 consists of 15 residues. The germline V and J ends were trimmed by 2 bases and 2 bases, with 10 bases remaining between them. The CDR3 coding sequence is TGTGCCAGCAGTTACGCGGATTTTGGCAATCAGCCCCAGCATTTT. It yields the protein CASSYADFGNQPQHF.

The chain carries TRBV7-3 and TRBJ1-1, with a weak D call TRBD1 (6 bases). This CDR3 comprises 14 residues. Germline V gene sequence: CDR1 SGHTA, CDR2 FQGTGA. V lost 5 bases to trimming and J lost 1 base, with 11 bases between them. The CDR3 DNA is TGTGCCAGCAGCCAGGGACAACCGAACACTGAAGCTTTCTTT. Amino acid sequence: CASSQGQPNTEAFF.

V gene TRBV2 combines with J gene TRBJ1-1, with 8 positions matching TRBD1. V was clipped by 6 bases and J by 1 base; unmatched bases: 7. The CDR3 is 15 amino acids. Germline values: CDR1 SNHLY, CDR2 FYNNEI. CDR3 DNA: TGTGCCAGCAGCGGACAGGGTTATACGAACACTGAAGCTTTCTTT. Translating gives CASSGQGYTNTEAFF.

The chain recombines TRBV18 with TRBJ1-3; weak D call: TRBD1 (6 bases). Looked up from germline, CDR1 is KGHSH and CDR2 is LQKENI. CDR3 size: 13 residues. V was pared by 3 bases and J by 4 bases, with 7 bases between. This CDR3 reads CASSPGAGNTIYF. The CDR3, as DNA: TGTGCCAGCTCACCGGGGGCCGGAAACACCATATATTTT.